The TCR beta chain under discussion was sequenced for a study of CD8+ T cells in alopecia areata. Study-wide background: Scoring of treated patients' severity used the percentage of affected scalp area. General study points: Scalp clonality, together with expanded CD8+ clones among the top 100, fell significantly with tofacitinib.

Treatment given: oral pan-JAK inhibitor, 5-10 mg twice daily. The V end lost 6 bases, the J end lost 0 bases, and 16 bases lay between the germline ends. The CDR3 is 16 amino acids. Germline lookup yields CDR1 SNHLY and CDR2 FYNNEI. Comments on this clone: Its antigen remains unknown.

Isolated RNA was reverse transcribed into cDNA used as the sequencing template. Some clones are missing from TCRdb's copy, which holds only in-frame ones; the method was immunoSEQ multiplex PCR. The sample yields under 250,000 clones, more than 45% seen once. This TCR was recovered from a human donor with alopecia areata. The chain has TRBV2 and TRBJ2-3; D is undetermined. This material consisted of CD4+ T cells sorted from blood, taken at week 4, from a patient treated with tofacitinib. CDR3 residues: CASRGRTASSTDTQYF. In DNA, the CDR3 is TGTGCCAGCAGAGGAAGAACGGCCTCTAGCACAGATACGCAGTATTTT.